This T cell receptor beta chain was identified during a study of early T cells in non-severe SARS-CoV-2 infection (dated by TCRdb to the early 2020s). In terms of the full investigation: Because TCR sequencing relied on bulk RNA taken from unsorted whole blood, pairing of alpha and beta chains was not possible.

The CDR3 contains 13 residues, cysteine and phenylalanine counted. Only the CDR3 region is kept as DNA, spanning 39 bases read in frame from base 1. V loses 4 bases, J loses 6 bases, and the germline ends lie 14 bases apart. CDR1 SGHRS and CDR2 YFSETQ were looked up in the germline V gene. Library preparation used 5' RACE. Sequencing used a NextSeq 500. To correct for sequencing error and PCR bias, the TCR library protocol tagged individual cDNA molecules with unique molecular identifiers. Sequencing covered both TCR alpha and beta chains, and within each sample the abundances of alpha and beta sequences were tightly co-correlated. Processing in the source paper ran as follows. V gene, J gene and CDR3 annotation of TCR sequences was performed with Decombinator V4. TCRs were defined as expanded if a significant change between any two time points was detected under a Poisson model with p below 0.0001. TCR abundances were normalised to the total number of TCRs sequenced per sample and were expressed as counts per million. MAIT TCRs were defined by TRAV1-2 paired with TRAJ12, TRAJ20 or TRAJ33, and iNKT TCRs by TRAV10 paired with TRAJ18. VDJdb, accessed on 1 November 2021, was searched for TCRs annotated for CMV, EBV and SARS-CoV-2, and TCRs annotated for more than one antigen were excluded. Starting from the raw public reads, TCRdb applied fastp trimming at Q25, assembled clones with MiXCR and retained in-frame beta chains. CDR3 protein sequences are deduplicated, and each keeps its most common genes and DNA. The V and J calls and clone size come from TCRdb's table, not from the authors' own analysis. This sample comprises approximately 44,000 distinct CDR3 sequences, approximately 12% of them detected only once. Of the sample, more than 15% is held by the ten largest clones.

Regarding this clonotype: Its antigen is unknown. Base qualities are not provided; no much larger clone lies one nucleotide away.

This was a case-control study nested in a cohort of healthcare workers in London, UK, who had nasopharyngeal swab PCR tests and blood samples taken every week. Healthcare workers were recruited between 23 and 31 March 2020, during the week of the UK lockdown, and were followed weekly for up to roughly 16 weeks. General study outcomes and caveats: VDJdb matching was skewed toward anti-spike CD8 responses, so virus-specific expansions were likely underestimated and private and CD4 specificities were missed.

This receptor was identified in an adult who was a healthcare worker with PCR-confirmed SARS-CoV-2 infection or an uninfected control (not recorded which). The chain is assembled from TRBV5-1 and TRBJ2-7; the D gene is perhaps TRBD2, on 5 matching bases. Sequenced material: whole blood. The DNA sequence is TGCGCCAGCAGCCCCGGTCCGAGGGCCGAGCAGTACTTC. This translates into CASSPGPRAEQYF.